The rows below give T cell receptor beta chains drawn from one sample of a study of T cell repertoires in cytomegalovirus infection. One entry per CDR3 protein, called by TCRdb with MiXCR from the reads. Of hundreds of thousands of distinct CDR3 sequences listed, more than 9% are singletons. Sequenced input: PBMCs. All receptors come from a human donor in good health (CMV status not recorded). Some clones in this sample may be carry-over from other donors' samples. Each CDR3 is given with its conserved first and last residue. The order of the fields is V gene, clone size, J gene, D gene, CDR3 protein, CDR3 DNA. A D gene is named only where the DNA matches it firmly. Clone size is stated in some rows and not others, as once, few, many or a class when expanded.

v_call: TRBV11-2; clone_size: many; j_call: TRBJ2-7; d_call: -; cdr3_aa: CASSSPRKVIYEQYF; cdr3_nt: TGTGCCAGCAGCTCACCCAGGAAGGTTATCTACGAGCAGTACTTC
v_call: TRBV13; clone_size: -; j_call: TRBJ2-1; d_call: -; cdr3_aa: CARSPRANNEQFF; cdr3_nt: TGTGCCCGCAGCCCCAGGGCTAACAATGAGCAGTTCTTC
v_call: TRBV7-2; clone_size: many; j_call: TRBJ2-1; d_call: TRBD2; cdr3_aa: CASSRSGTSGNEQFF; cdr3_nt: TGTGCCAGCAGCAGATCCGGGACTAGCGGAAATGAGCAGTTCTTC
v_call: TRBV20-1; clone_size: -; j_call: TRBJ2-1; d_call: -; cdr3_aa: CSAPRWGRGNEQFF; cdr3_nt: TGCAGTGCTCCCCGGTGGGGCCGGGGCAATGAGCAGTTCTTC
v_call: TRBV7-6; clone_size: many; j_call: TRBJ2-5; d_call: TRBD2; cdr3_aa: CASSFPNSGAQETQYF; cdr3_nt: TGTGCCAGCAGCTTCCCGAATAGCGGGGCCCAAGAGACCCAGTACTTC
v_call: TRBV20-1; clone_size: few; j_call: TRBJ2-7; d_call: -; cdr3_aa: CSARDLASPTEQYF; cdr3_nt: TGCAGTGCTAGAGATTTAGCTAGCCCCACCGAGCAGTACTTC
v_call: TRBV7-9; clone_size: -; j_call: TRBJ2-3; d_call: TRBD1; cdr3_aa: CASSFRQGTPDTQYF; cdr3_nt: TGTGCCAGCAGCTTTAGACAGGGTACACCAGATACGCAGTATTTT
v_call: TRBV20-1; clone_size: -; j_call: TRBJ2-7; d_call: -; cdr3_aa: CSARVGLGHEQYF; cdr3_nt: TGCAGTGCTAGAGTGGGGTTAGGCCACGAGCAGTACTTC
v_call: TRBV28; clone_size: few; j_call: TRBJ1-5; d_call: TRBD1; cdr3_aa: CASRLGGQGRNQPQHF; cdr3_nt: TGTGCCAGCAGGTTAGGAGGACAGGGGCGCAATCAGCCCCAGCATTTT
v_call: TRBV7-2; clone_size: many; j_call: TRBJ1-5; d_call: -; cdr3_aa: CASSFESNQPQHF; cdr3_nt: TGTGCCAGCAGCTTCGAAAGCAATCAGCCCCAGCATTTT
v_call: TRBV5-1; clone_size: few; j_call: TRBJ1-1; d_call: TRBD1; cdr3_aa: CASSPGQGGGMNTEAFF; cdr3_nt: TGCGCCAGCAGCCCGGGACAGGGCGGGGGAATGAACACTGAAGCTTTCTTT
v_call: TRBV19; clone_size: many; j_call: TRBJ1-3; d_call: -; cdr3_aa: CASSISGLNPKSSGNTIYF; cdr3_nt: TGTGCCAGTAGTATCTCAGGGTTGAATCCGAAGAGCTCTGGAAACACCATATATTTT
v_call: TRBV29-1; clone_size: -; j_call: TRBJ1-1; d_call: TRBD1; cdr3_aa: CSVGTNRGNTEAFF; cdr3_nt: TGCAGCGTTGGGACCAACAGGGGGAACACTGAAGCTTTCTTT
v_call: TRBV12-3/TRBV12-4; clone_size: -; j_call: TRBJ2-1; d_call: TRBD1; cdr3_aa: CASSPGQGMVNEQFF; cdr3_nt: TGTGCCAGCAGCCCTGGACAGGGAATGGTCAATGAGCAGTTCTTC
v_call: TRBV7-2; clone_size: -; j_call: TRBJ1-2; d_call: -; cdr3_aa: CASSFRLSAYGYTF; cdr3_nt: TGTGCCAGCAGCTTCCGGCTATCCGCCTATGGCTACACCTTC
v_call: TRBV7-6; clone_size: -; j_call: TRBJ2-5; d_call: -; cdr3_aa: CASSLTGRQETQYF; cdr3_nt: TGTGCCAGCAGCTTAACGGGGAGGCAAGAGACCCAGTACTTC
v_call: TRBV4-3; clone_size: -; j_call: TRBJ2-5; d_call: -; cdr3_aa: CASSPRPGREVETQYF; cdr3_nt: TGCGCCAGCAGCCCCCGCCCGGGTAGAGAGGTGGAGACCCAGTACTTC
v_call: TRBV7-2; clone_size: many; j_call: TRBJ1-2; d_call: -; cdr3_aa: CASSLDQRGRGGTF; cdr3_nt: TGTGCCAGCAGCTTAGACCAGAGGGGCCGGGGGGGCACCTTC
v_call: TRBV27; clone_size: -; j_call: TRBJ1-2; d_call: -; cdr3_aa: CASSPEGYGYTF; cdr3_nt: TGTGCCAGCAGTCCTGAGGGGTATGGCTACACCTTC
v_call: TRBV7-2; clone_size: many; j_call: TRBJ1-5; d_call: -; cdr3_aa: CASSLVRHSNQPQHF; cdr3_nt: TGTGCCAGCAGCTTAGTTAGACATAGCAATCAGCCCCAGCATTTT
v_call: TRBV7-6; clone_size: many; j_call: TRBJ1-4; d_call: -; cdr3_aa: CASSLNGAGVNEKLFF; cdr3_nt: TGTGCCAGCAGCTTAAATGGCGCAGGGGTTAATGAAAAACTGTTTTTT
v_call: TRBV19; clone_size: -; j_call: TRBJ2-3; d_call: TRBD2; cdr3_aa: CATLGLAGGPSDTQYF; cdr3_nt: TGTGCCACCTTGGGACTAGCGGGAGGGCCTTCAGATACGCAGTATTTT
v_call: TRBV15; clone_size: few; j_call: TRBJ2-7; d_call: TRBD1; cdr3_aa: CATSRVGQGGEQYF; cdr3_nt: TGTGCCACCAGCAGAGTGGGACAGGGAGGCGAGCAGTACTTC
v_call: TRBV29-1; clone_size: -; j_call: TRBJ2-7; d_call: -; cdr3_aa: CSFRREGTGEQYF; cdr3_nt: TGCAGCTTCCGAAGGGAAGGGACCGGGGAGCAGTACTTC
v_call: TRBV4-2; clone_size: many; j_call: TRBJ1-1; d_call: -; cdr3_aa: CASSQPRDLGEAFF; cdr3_nt: TGTGCCAGCAGCCAACCCCGGGACTTGGGCGAAGCTTTCTTT
v_call: TRBV11-2; clone_size: many; j_call: TRBJ1-6; d_call: -; cdr3_aa: CASSSVGSNSPLHF; cdr3_nt: TGTGCCAGCAGCTCCGTGGGAAGTAATTCACCCCTCCACTTT
v_call: TRBV28; clone_size: many; j_call: TRBJ1-2; d_call: -; cdr3_aa: CASSEWAGGSNYGYTF; cdr3_nt: TGTGCCAGCAGTGAATGGGCTGGGGGCTCAAACTATGGCTACACCTTC
v_call: TRBV29-1; clone_size: many; j_call: TRBJ2-5; d_call: TRBD1; cdr3_aa: CSVATGVETQYF; cdr3_nt: TGCAGCGTAGCGACAGGGGTCGAGACCCAGTACTTC
v_call: TRBV10-3; clone_size: many; j_call: TRBJ2-3; d_call: -; cdr3_aa: CAIRGLTDTQYF; cdr3_nt: TGTGCCATCAGAGGGTTGACAGATACGCAGTATTTT
v_call: TRBV25-1; clone_size: few; j_call: TRBJ1-2; d_call: -; cdr3_aa: CASSDWADYGYTF; cdr3_nt: TGTGCCAGCAGTGATTGGGCCGACTATGGCTACACCTTC
v_call: TRBV7-2; clone_size: many; j_call: TRBJ2-5; d_call: -; cdr3_aa: CASSPNRGASETQYF; cdr3_nt: TGTGCCAGCAGCCCAAACCGGGGGGCCAGTGAGACCCAGTACTTC
v_call: TRBV28; clone_size: many; j_call: TRBJ1-5; d_call: TRBD1; cdr3_aa: CASSFISTGTGGGQPQHF; cdr3_nt: TGTGCCAGCAGTTTCATCTCAACCGGGACAGGGGGGGGTCAGCCCCAGCATTTT
v_call: TRBV6-6; clone_size: few; j_call: TRBJ1-1; d_call: -; cdr3_aa: CASSESLSTEAFF; cdr3_nt: TGTGCCAGCAGTGAGAGTTTGAGCACTGAAGCTTTCTTT
v_call: TRBV4-3; clone_size: many; j_call: TRBJ1-4; d_call: -; cdr3_aa: CASSQDRPPTTNEKLFF; cdr3_nt: TGCGCCAGCAGCCAAGATAGGCCGCCGACAACTAATGAAAAACTGTTTTTT
v_call: TRBV28; clone_size: few; j_call: TRBJ1-5; d_call: TRBD1; cdr3_aa: CASSPSGGGYNQPQHF; cdr3_nt: TGTGCCAGCAGTCCATCCGGAGGGGGCTACAATCAGCCCCAGCATTTT
v_call: TRBV7-2; clone_size: many; j_call: TRBJ2-7; d_call: -; cdr3_aa: CASRPFQGAYEQYF; cdr3_nt: TGTGCCAGCAGACCCTTCCAGGGTGCCTACGAGCAGTACTTC
v_call: TRBV6-2/TRBV6-3; clone_size: many; j_call: TRBJ2-7; d_call: -; cdr3_aa: CATKEEPYEQYF; cdr3_nt: TGTGCCACGAAAGAAGAACCCTACGAGCAGTACTTC
v_call: TRBV12-3/TRBV12-4; clone_size: many; j_call: TRBJ2-2; d_call: TRBD1; cdr3_aa: CASRPSRDRLVAGELFF; cdr3_nt: TGTGCCAGCAGACCGTCCCGGGACAGATTGGTGGCCGGGGAGCTGTTTTTT
v_call: TRBV29-1; clone_size: -; j_call: TRBJ2-1; d_call: -; cdr3_aa: CSVEKSYNEQFF; cdr3_nt: TGCAGCGTTGAAAAAAGCTACAATGAGCAGTTCTTC
v_call: TRBV7-6; clone_size: many; j_call: TRBJ2-1; d_call: -; cdr3_aa: CASSLLGMSYNEQFF; cdr3_nt: TGTGCCAGCAGCTTACTAGGGATGTCCTACAATGAGCAGTTCTTC
v_call: TRBV7-2; clone_size: -; j_call: TRBJ2-2; d_call: -; cdr3_aa: CASSRDTGELLF; cdr3_nt: TGTGCCAGCAGTCGGGACACCGGGGAGCTGCTTTTT
v_call: TRBV19; clone_size: few; j_call: TRBJ2-1; d_call: -; cdr3_aa: CASSMDGVINEQFF; cdr3_nt: TGTGCCAGTAGTATGGATGGCGTTATCAATGAGCAGTTCTTC
v_call: TRBV7-2; clone_size: many; j_call: TRBJ1-3; d_call: -; cdr3_aa: CASRRDHSSGNTIYF; cdr3_nt: TGTGCCAGCAGACGGGACCATAGCTCTGGAAACACCATATATTTT
v_call: TRBV11-2; clone_size: few; j_call: TRBJ2-7; d_call: -; cdr3_aa: CASSLVDYHEQYF; cdr3_nt: TGTGCCAGCAGCTTAGTCGACTACCACGAGCAGTACTTC
v_call: TRBV7-2; clone_size: many; j_call: TRBJ1-6; d_call: -; cdr3_aa: CASSLTPPGQGIGSPLHF; cdr3_nt: TGTGCCAGCAGCTTAACCCCCCCCGGCCAGGGCATCGGTTCACCCCTCCACTTT